The 21 T cell receptor beta chains below were found in one sample sequenced in a study of Graves' ophthalmopathy and Graves' hyperthyroidism. RNA transcripts were the template, and TCR beta CDR3 regions were amplified from them. Second-round multiplex PCR came after a first-round RT-PCR that employed HTBI primers. MiXCR, applied by TCRdb to the multiplex PCR reads, yields one record per CDR3 protein. The data hold hundreds of thousands of distinct CDR3 sequences, with 22% observed a single time. The sequencing input was peripheral blood. These TCRs come from a woman younger than 35 with stable Graves' hyperthyroidism. Some clones in this sample may be carry-over from other donors' samples.

This clonotype was seen at least ten times. The chain links TRBV12-3 or TRBV12-4 to TRBJ2-5; maybe TRBD2 (5 bases). This CDR3 has 14 amino acids. Trimming cost V 4 bases and J 2 bases, with 11 bases left between them. CDR3 sequence reads: CASSSTPGQETQYF. In nucleotides, the CDR3 is TGTGCCAGCAGTTCTACCCCGGGGCAAGAGACCCAGTACTTC.

This clonotype occurred many times. The chain employs TRBV7-3 and TRBJ2-2, with TRBD1 as a possible D gene (6 bases). Germline CDR1 and CDR2: SGHTA and FQGTGA. The CDR3 contains 13 residues. V dropped 4 bases and J dropped 7 bases, with 10 bases sitting between them. CDR3 nucleotide sequence: TGTGCCAGCAGCTCTGGACAGAGCGGGGAGCTGTTTTTT. Protein sequence: CASSSGQSGELFF.

This clonotype has at least ten counts. This sequence joins TRBV2 and TRBJ2-7, with a weak D call TRBD2 (6 bases). Looked up from germline, CDR1 is SNHLY and CDR2 is FYNNEI. This CDR3 spans 13 amino acids. V dropped 7 bases and J dropped 3 bases, with 13 bases sitting between them. The CDR3 nucleotides read TGTGCCAGCACTCCTAGCGCATACTACGAGCAGTACTTC. Translated: CASTPSAYYEQYF.

This sequence joins TRBV6-2 or TRBV6-3 and TRBJ1-1, with D unclear. Deletions cut 0 bases from V and 0 bases from J, with 8 bases between. The CDR3 length is 15 residues. Germline CDR1 MNHEY, CDR2 SVGEGT. CDR3 DNA sequence: TGTGCCAGCAGTTACTCAAAGGTAATGAACACTGAAGCTTTCTTT. It is translated as CASSYSKVMNTEAFF.

The CDR3 is CASSPRYSPQHF. CDR3 bases: TGTGCCAGCAGTCCTCGCTATTCACCCCAGCATTTT. The chain links TRBV12-3 or TRBV12-4 to TRBJ1-5; D unresolved. The CDR3 runs to 12 residues. Trimming cost V 5 bases and J 10 bases, with 12 bases left between them.

In this sample, this clonotype turned up many times. The V call is TRBV12-3 or TRBV12-4, the J call TRBJ1-1; D may be TRBD1 (5 bases). The CDR3 extends over 13 amino acids. With 7 bases removed from V and 1 base from J, the gap between germline ends came to 10 bases. In DNA, the CDR3 is TGTGCCAGCACCTTAACAGGGAACACTGAAGCTTTCTTT. Translation: CASTLTGNTEAFF.

This clonotype was seen at least ten times. V is TRBV5-1 and J is TRBJ2-2, with D possibly being TRBD1 or TRBD2 (5 bases each). The CDR3 loop spans 12 amino acids. Germline V lookup: CDR1 SGHRS, CDR2 YFSETQ. V lost 4 bases and J lost 7, with 8 bases in between. CDR3: CASSARGGELFF. The CDR3 bases are TGCGCCAGCAGCGCGAGGGGCGGGGAGCTGTTTTTT.

In this sample, this clonotype turned up a few times. The rearrangement links TRBV2 to TRBJ1-1, with D possibly being TRBD1 (6 bases). The CDR3 contains 19 residues. Between the trimmed V and J ends, which lost 4 bases and 3 bases, there was a span of 27 bases. Per germline, CDR1 SNHLY and CDR2 FYNNEI. The CDR3 is CASSGSPPGQHRSYTEAFF. CDR3 DNA sequence: TGTGCCAGCAGTGGTTCCCCTCCGGGACAACATAGATCATACACTGAAGCTTTCTTT.

This chain uses TRBV15 with TRBJ1-1; 9 bases fit TRBD1. The CDR3 covers 17 residues. V shed 5 bases and J 1 base; nucleotides not matched to a gene: 11. CDR1 and CDR2 from the germline V gene are LNHNV and YYDKDF (reference sequence). This chain's CDR3 is CATSGIGTGWRNTEAFF. The CDR3 bases are TGTGCCACCAGCGGGATAGGGACAGGGTGGAGGAACACTGAAGCTTTCTTT.

The V call is TRBV28, the J call TRBJ2-5; D ambiguous. This CDR3 is 15 amino acids long. Germline loops: CDR1 MDHEN, CDR2 SYDVKM. The V end was cut by 5 bases, the J end by 1 base, with 14 bases between. The CDR3 here is CASSPRLACQETQYF. The CDR3, as DNA: TGTGCCAGCAGTCCCCGACTGGCCTGCCAAGAGACCCAGTACTTC.

Ten or more counts support this clonotype. J is TRBJ2-7 and V is TRBV5-1; D call uncertain. Germline assignment: CDR1 SGHRS and CDR2 YFSETQ. The CDR3 extends over 15 amino acids. V shed 0 bases and J shed 2 bases, with 12 bases lying between them. CDR3 residues: CASSLDSTATYEQYF. The DNA of the CDR3 is TGCGCCAGCAGCTTGGATTCTACGGCCACCTACGAGCAGTACTTC.

There are many counts of this clonotype. A junction end diverges from the germline sequence, so it may reflect a read error. This chain uses TRBV20-1 with TRBJ2-7, with 16 bases lining up with TRBD2. The CDR3 spans 17 residues. Germline-derived CDR1 and CDR2 are DFQATT and SNEGSKA (reference sequence). The CDR3 loop reads CSPTRGLAGGSTYEQYF. DNA for the CDR3: TGCAGTCCGACGAGGGGACTAGCGGGGGGGTCTACCTACGAACAGTACTTC.

This clonotype has a count of ten or more. At one end the junction does not follow the germline gene, possibly because of a read error. This chain links TRBV7-7 with TRBJ2-2, with 12 nucleotides matching TRBD2. The CDR3 loop spans 17 amino acids. Germline CDR1 SSHAT, CDR2 FNYEAQ (reference sequence). In nucleotides, the CDR3 is TGTGCTAGCAGCTTAGCCCCCCTAGCGGGAGGGCCCGGGGAGCTGTTTTTT. Translated: CASSLAPLAGGPGELFF.

On this clonotype itself: A much larger clone lies a single base off, so this may be a read error. V is TRBV29-1 and J is TRBJ2-5, with 8 nucleotides matching TRBD1. CDR1 and CDR2 from the germline V gene are SQVTM and ANQGSEA. The CDR3 contains 14 residues. The CDR3 spells CSVSPTGGRETQDF. The CDR3 bases are TGCAGCGTAAGCCCTACAGGGGGGAGAGAGACCCAGGACTTC.

The chain combines TRBV15 with TRBJ2-7; weak D call: TRBD1 (6 bases). The V end was cut by 0 bases, the J end by 8 bases, with 17 bases between. This CDR3 spans 15 amino acids. Per the germline V gene, CDR1 is LNHNV and CDR2 is YYDKDF (reference sequence). CDR3 sequence reads: CATSRDTGTKGKQYF. The CDR3 DNA reads as TGTGCCACCAGCAGAGACACCGGGACAAAGGGCAAGCAGTACTTC. Together with reference TRBV15 and TRBJ2-7, the CDR3 gives the full variable domain: DAMVIQNPRYQVTQFGKPVTLSCSQTLNHNVMYWYQQKSSQAPKLLFHYYDKDFNNEADTPDNFQSRRPNTSFCFLDIRSPGLGDTAMYLCATSRDTGTKGKQYFGPGTRLTVT.

The chain employs TRBV9 and TRBJ1-5; a weak D match, TRBD1 (6 bases). The CDR3 totals 15 residues. Germline V gene sequence: CDR1 SGDLS, CDR2 YYNGEE. The V and J ends lost 0 bases and 1 base respectively, with 8 bases between them. The CDR3 DNA follows: TGTGCCAGCAGCGTAGGAGGACAGAGCAATCAGCCCCAGCATTTT. Translated, it gives CASSVGGQSNQPQHF. Together with reference TRBV9 and TRBJ1-5, the CDR3 gives the full variable domain: DSGVTQTPKHLITATGQRVTLRCSPRSGDLSVYWYQQSLDQGLQFLIQYYNGEERAKGNILERFSAQQFPDLHSELNLSSLELGDSALYFCASSVGGQSNQPQHFGDGTRLSIL.

This clonotype showed up many times. The rearrangement uses TRBV11-2 and TRBJ2-5, with 12 nucleotides matching TRBD2. The V and J ends lost 6 bases and 5 bases, in that order; junction bases with no gene match: 4. The CDR3 is 14 residues long. Germline-derived CDR1 and CDR2 are SGHAT and FQNNGV. The CDR3 bases are TGTGCCAGCAGTGAGCTAGCGGGAGGGGAGACCCAGTACTTC. Translated: CASSELAGGETQYF.

This clonotype was recorded many times. The chain couples TRBV7-3 to TRBJ2-7; D is undetermined. The CDR3 is made up of 14 amino acids. Germline loops: CDR1 SGHTA, CDR2 FQGTGA. Trimming took off 2 bases at V and 3 bases at J, with 11 bases between the two ends. The CDR3, as DNA: TGTGCCAGCAGCTTAGGTTCAGGTGACTACGAGCAGTACTTC. Encoded protein: CASSLGSGDYEQYF.

This clonotype was detected ten times or more. The chain recombines TRBV6-5 with TRBJ2-7, with TRBD1 matching 7 bases. V shed 4 bases, J shed 3 bases, and the junction held 9 bases outside the gene matches. Germline CDR1 reads MNHEY; CDR2 reads SVGAGI. CDR3 length: 15 residues. The CDR3 nucleotides are TGTGCCAGCAGTTCGCCCCTGGGACAGTACTACGAGCAGTACTTC. Amino acids: CASSSPLGQYYEQYF.

This clonotype was recorded at least ten times. CDR3: CASRSGSALNTEAFF. In DNA form, the CDR3 reads TGCGCCAGCAGGAGTGGGTCAGCCCTGAACACTGAAGCTTTCTTT. The chain recombines TRBV10-1 with TRBJ1-1, with no clear D. V was cut by 6 bases and J by 0 bases, with 14 bases left in between. CDR1 WNHNN and CDR2 SYGVQD come from the germline V gene (reference sequence). CDR3 size: 15 residues.

Many counts were recorded for this clonotype. The chain combines TRBV7-9 with TRBJ1-1, with D unclear. The germline V gene encodes CDR1 SEHNR and CDR2 FQNEAQ (reference sequence). V dropped 6 bases and J dropped 0 bases, with 14 bases sitting between them. The CDR3 is 15 amino acids. The DNA of the CDR3 is TGTGCCAGCAGTCCCATGCTGAGCTTGAACACTGAAGCTTTCTTT. It specifies CASSPMLSLNTEAFF.